The next 18 T cell receptor beta chains were all read from a single sample in a study of T cell repertoires in cytomegalovirus infection. TCRdb reprocessed the reads with MiXCR, giving one entry per CDR3 protein. This sample carries under 350,000 distinct CDR3 sequences, more than 8% of them seen once, and the ten largest clones take approximately 4.5%. Material: PBMCs. The origin of the receptors is a human donor in good health (CMV status not recorded). Some clones in this sample may be carry-over from other donors' samples.

This clonotype was seen many times. The V and J genes are TRBV4-3 and TRBJ1-1, with unresolved D. CDR3 length: 13 residues. CDR1 is LGHNA, CDR2 YSLEER, per germline. Between the trimmed V and J ends, which lost 3 bases and 0 bases, there was a span of 5 bases. CDR3 region: CASSQTLNTEAFF. The CDR3 nucleotides read TGCGCCAGCAGCCAGACCCTGAACACTGAAGCTTTCTTT.

In its sample, this clonotype was seen many times. The chain has TRBV28 and TRBJ2-7, with D possibly being TRBD1 (6 bases). The CDR3 totals 17 residues. CDR1 and CDR2 (germline): MDHEN, SYDVKM. Trimming removed 6 bases at V and 5 bases at J, with 26 bases between. The CDR3 sequence is CASSLFLGQLRSNEQYF. In DNA, the CDR3 is TGTGCCAGCAGCCTTTTTCTTGGACAGCTCAGAAGCAACGAGCAGTACTTC.

This clonotype appeared a few times. The chain carries TRBV5-5 and TRBJ1-6; D is undetermined. V was cut by 4 bases and J by 5 bases, with 10 bases left in between. CDR1 is SGHKS and CDR2 is YYEKEE in the germline V gene (reference sequence). This CDR3 contains 14 residues. The chain's CDR3 is CASSPGRDNSPLHF. The DNA for the CDR3 is TGTGCCAGCAGCCCCGGTCGAGATAATTCACCCCTCCACTTT.

CDR3 in amino acids: CATSDPWTTDTQYF. Written as DNA, the CDR3 is TGTGCCACCAGTGATCCCTGGACTACAGATACGCAGTATTTT. The chain joins TRBV24-1 to TRBJ2-3; perhaps TRBD2 as D (5 bases). This CDR3 comprises 14 residues. Germline V gene lookup returns CDR1 KGHDR and CDR2 SFDVKD. V was trimmed by 3 bases and J by 3 bases, leaving 9 bases between them.

The V call is TRBV7-6, the J call TRBJ1-2, with D unresolved. The V gene lost 6 bases and the J gene lost 7 bases, with 18 bases spanning the gap. The length of the CDR3 is 14 residues. Germline CDR1 SGHVS, CDR2 FNYEAQ. This CDR3 reads CASSSSDGNSGYTF. The CDR3 DNA reads TGTGCCAGCAGTTCAAGCGACGGGAATAGTGGCTACACCTTC.

J is TRBJ2-1 and V is TRBV30; 11 positions match TRBD2. The CDR3 is 16 amino acids. V shed 4 bases and J 10 bases; nucleotides not matched to a gene: 15. The V gene's germline CDR1 is GTSNPN and CDR2 SVGIG (reference sequence). The CDR3 region is CAWIPRGLAARGEQFF. The CDR3 coding sequence is TGTGCCTGGATTCCCAGGGGACTAGCGGCCCGGGGGGAGCAGTTCTTC.

In this sample, this clonotype turned up a few times. The gene calls are TRBV7-9 and TRBJ1-2; D is possibly TRBD1 (5 bases). The CDR3 length is 11 residues. V lost 8 bases and J 6 bases, leaving 10 bases between the germline ends. Germline CDR1 and CDR2: SEHNR and FQNEAQ (reference sequence). The CDR3 DNA reads as TGTGCCAGCTCCCCGGGGGATGGCTACACCTTC. It yields the protein CASSPGDGYTF. The whole variable domain, remainder taken from reference TRBV7-9 and TRBJ1-2, is DTGVSQNPRHKITKRGQNVTFRCDPISEHNRLYWYRQTLGQGPEFLTYFQNEAQLEKSRLLSDRFSAERPKGSFSTLEIQRTEQGDSAMYLCASSPGDGYTFGSGTRLTVV.

This clonotype was counted many times. The V gene is TRBV7-2, the J gene TRBJ1-2, with no clear D. This CDR3 contains 15 residues. V lost 1 base and J lost 5, with 14 bases in between. Germline V lookup: CDR1 SGHTA, CDR2 FQGNSA. The CDR3 bases are TGTGCCAGCAGCTTAGATCCGGGCGGGTATTATGGCTACACCTTC. Translated, it gives CASSLDPGGYYGYTF. The full variable domain, completed using reference TRBV7-2 and TRBJ1-2, is GAGVSQSPSNKVTEKGKDVELRCDPISGHTALYWYRQSLGQGLEFLIYFQGNSAPDKSGLPSDRFSAERTGGSVSTLTIQRTQQEDSAVYLCASSLDPGGYYGYTFGSGTRLTVV.

The chain joins TRBV3-1 to TRBJ2-5; 7 bases agree with TRBD2. The CDR3 is 18 residues long. CDR1 and CDR2 from the germline V gene are LGHDT and YNNKEL (reference sequence). Trimming removed 4 bases from V and 5 bases from J; junction bases left unmatched: 19. CDR3 sequence reads: CASSPRRGEGPREETQYF. CDR3 nucleotide sequence: TGTGCCAGCAGCCCCCGTCGGGGGGAGGGCCCTCGGGAGGAGACCCAGTACTTC.

Ten or more counts support this clonotype. The chain couples TRBV7-2 to TRBJ1-1; TRBD1 matches at 7 bases. There are 14 residues in the CDR3. J was trimmed by 5 bases and V by 6 bases; bases with no gene match: 9. The germline CDR1 and CDR2 sequences are SGHTA and FQGNSA. The CDR3 region has the DNA TGTGCCAGCAGGTCAGGGGGTGTGGGGACTGAAGCTTTCTTT. Its protein product is CASRSGGVGTEAFF.

This clonotype has just a few counts. The J gene is TRBJ2-1, the V gene TRBV5-6; 12 bases are shared with TRBD2. The CDR3 has 16 amino acids. The germline V gene has CDR1 SGHDT and CDR2 YYEEEE. Losses at the gene ends were 7 bases for V and 7 bases for J; bases not matched to a gene: 12. The CDR3 loop is CASSRGLAGNENEQFF. The CDR3, as DNA: TGTGCCAGCTCCCGCGGACTAGCGGGAAACGAGAATGAGCAGTTCTTC.

This clonotype was detected ten times or more. DNA of the CDR3: TGTGCCAGCAGCACCCCAGGAGCGGGGGGCTACGAGCAGTACTTC. Translated: CASSTPGAGGYEQYF. The chain couples TRBV4-2 to TRBJ2-7; 9 bases agree with TRBD2. J lost 3 bases, V lost 5 bases, and 8 bases had no gene match. Per the germline V gene, CDR1 is LGHNA and CDR2 is YNFKEQ. The CDR3 runs to 15 residues.

This clonotype was seen more than once but under ten times. V usage is TRBV7-2 and J usage is TRBJ2-2; possible D gene TRBD1, 6 bases. CDR1 SGHTA and CDR2 FQGNSA come from the germline V gene. This CDR3 is built from 15 residues. Trimming took 6 bases from V and 6 from J, leaving 17 bases between them. The CDR3 coding sequence is TGTGCCAGCAGGCAGACGACAGGAGTTGCCGGGGAGCTGTTTTTT. Translating gives CASRQTTGVAGELFF.

This clonotype was counted many times. The chain carries TRBV7-2 and TRBJ2-1; 8 bases align to TRBD2. The germline gives CDR1 SGHTA, CDR2 FQGNSA. The CDR3 spans 15 residues. The trim removed 3 bases at V and 0 bases at J, leaving 1 base unmatched. The CDR3 sequence is CASSFSGTSYNEQFF. The CDR3 nucleotides read TGTGCCAGCAGCTTTAGCGGGACCTCCTACAATGAGCAGTTCTTC.

This clonotype was seen repeatedly, ten times or more. The J gene is TRBJ1-2, the V gene TRBV28; D is unclear. Trimming took off 4 bases at V and 0 bases at J, with 6 bases between the two ends. This CDR3 region has 13 residues. CDR1 and CDR2 from the germline V gene are MDHEN and SYDVKM. CDR3 protein: CASSSQTNYGYTF. In nucleotides, the CDR3 is TGTGCCAGCAGTTCCCAGACTAACTATGGCTACACCTTC.

Worth noting for this clonotype: A read error may explain this, as a much larger clone is one base away. The chain is built from TRBV12-3 or TRBV12-4 and TRBJ1-2, with 7 positions matching TRBD1. The CDR3 sequence is 15 residues long. CDR3 in DNA: TGTGCCAGCAAGCGACAGGGTGGGAATAACTATAGCTACACCTTC. Residues: CASKRQGGNNYSYTF.

The sample holds many counts of this clonotype. The genes are TRBV10-3 and TRBJ1-4, with a tentative D call TRBD1 (5 bases). This CDR3 spans 15 amino acids. Looked up from germline, CDR1 is ENHRY and CDR2 is SYGVKD. V gave up 4 bases and J gave up 2 bases, with 11 bases separating them. CDR3 sequence: CAISGSGSTNEKLFF. The CDR3 bases are TGTGCCATCAGTGGATCAGGGAGCACTAATGAAAAACTGTTTTTT.

This clonotype was recorded a few times. The gene calls are TRBV12-3 or TRBV12-4 and TRBJ2-1; 10 bases match TRBD2. The CDR3 runs to 15 residues. The V and J ends lost 6 bases and 7 bases, in that order; junction bases with no gene match: 9. The CDR3 DNA follows: TGTGCCAGCAGCCTCTACAGCGGGGGGGGTAATGAGCAGTTCTTC. Translating it yields CASSLYSGGGNEQFF.